Following are 27 T cell receptor beta chains from one sample sequenced in a study of identical twins. TCRdb re-analysed the 5' RACE reads in MiXCR, keeping a single row per CDR3 protein. The sample lists approximately 620,000 distinct CDR3 sequences, more than 6.5% seen once, with 0.85% to 1% in the top ten. This sample was also put to use in a study of yellow fever vaccine responses in identical twins.

The sample consisted of PBMCs. Receptor source: a woman in her late teens or twenties in good health.

This clonotype was seen more than once but under ten times. This chain links TRBV6-2 or TRBV6-3 with TRBJ2-1; D is possibly TRBD2 (7 bases). Germline V gene sequence: CDR1 MNHEY, CDR2 SVGEGT. The CDR3 sequence is 13 residues long. The V end lost 6 bases, the J end lost 8 bases, and 14 bases lay between the germline ends. CDR3 sequence reads: CASRGGNRDEQFF. The CDR3 nucleotides are TGTGCCAGCAGGGGGGGGAACAGGGATGAGCAGTTCTTC.

Only a few counts were recorded for this clonotype. This chain uses TRBV12-3 or TRBV12-4 with TRBJ2-5; 9 positions agree with TRBD2. With V trimmed by 6 bases and J by 4 bases, 9 bases remained unmatched. This CDR3 is 15 amino acids long. CDR3 coding DNA: TGTGCCAGCAGAGGGGGGGGGACTAGCAGAGAGACCCAGTACTTC. Its translation is CASRGGGTSRETQYF.

This clonotype occurred many times. The chain couples TRBV20-1 to TRBJ1-5; D is unresolved. This CDR3 has 17 amino acids. Between the trimmed V and J ends, which lost 2 bases and 1 base, there was a span of 18 bases. The germline V gene encodes CDR1 DFQATT and CDR2 SNEGSKA (reference sequence). The CDR3 loop reads CSARPSSGFRSNQPQHF. The CDR3 nucleotides read TGCAGTGCTAGACCCTCATCCGGGTTTCGGAGCAATCAGCCCCAGCATTTT.

This clonotype has a handful of counts. The CDR3 loop reads CASSLASTGDNEQFF. DNA of the CDR3: TGTGCCAGCAGCTTAGCGTCGACAGGGGACAATGAGCAGTTCTTC. This chain joins TRBV7-2 and TRBJ2-1; TRBD1 matches 8 bases. Germline V gene sequence: CDR1 SGHTA, CDR2 FQGNSA. After removal of 0 bases from V and 5 bases from J, the junction contained 3 bases not matched to a gene. There are 15 residues in the CDR3.

CDR3: CASANNPYEQYF. CDR3 nucleotides: TGTGCCAGCGCTAACAACCCCTACGAGCAGTACTTC. V usage is TRBV7-9 and J usage is TRBJ2-7, with D hard to call. Germline V lookup: CDR1 SEHNR, CDR2 FQNEAQ (reference sequence). The CDR3 extends over 12 amino acids. Trimming took off 8 bases at V and 2 bases at J, with 10 bases between the two ends.

The chain employs TRBV9 and TRBJ1-2; TRBD1 agrees at 8 bases. This CDR3 comprises 16 residues. CDR1 is SGDLS, CDR2 YYNGEE, per germline. The J segment lost 6 bases and the V segment lost 0 bases, leaving 10 bases of the junction unmatched. CDR3 nucleotide sequence: TGTGCCAGCAGCGTAGCTACGGGGACAGGTCAGGATGGCTACACCTTC. This sequence encodes CASSVATGTGQDGYTF.

This clonotype was seen only a few times. This chain connects TRBV13 to TRBJ2-2; TRBD2 matches at 8 bases. Germline V lookup: CDR1 PRHDT, CDR2 FYEKMQ (reference sequence). The CDR3 sequence is 22 residues long. With 8 bases clipped from V and 2 bases from J, the junction kept 28 bases outside the gene matches. The CDR3 sequence: CASRSRFLRGIRSGINTGELFF. The CDR3 coding sequence is TGTGCCAGCCGCTCACGATTCCTAAGAGGAATCCGTAGCGGGATAAACACCGGGGAGCTGTTTTTT. Together with reference TRBV13 and TRBJ2-2, the CDR3 gives the full variable domain: AAGVIQSPRHLIKEKRETATLKCYPIPRHDTVYWYQQGPGQDPQFLISFYEKMQSDKGSIPDRFSAQQFSDYHSELNMSSLELGDSALYFCASRSRFLRGIRSGINTGELFFGEGSRLTVL.

V gene TRBV30 combines with J gene TRBJ1-2; no firm D call. Germline V gene sequence: CDR1 GTSNPN, CDR2 SVGIG (reference sequence). The length of the CDR3 is 12 residues. Trimming cost V 1 base and J 8 bases, with 11 bases left between them. The chain's CDR3 is CAWSAPREGYTF. The CDR3, as DNA: TGTGCCTGGAGTGCCCCCCGGGAAGGCTACACCTTC. Using reference TRBV30 and TRBJ1-2 for the parts outside the CDR3, the full variable domain is SQTIHQWPATLVQPVGSPLSLECTVEGTSNPNLYWYRQAAGRGLQLLFYSVGIGQISSEVPQNLSASRPQDRQFILSSKKLLLSDSGFYLCAWSAPREGYTFGSGTRLTVV.

This clonotype was counted between two and nine times. The chain employs TRBV6-5 and TRBJ2-2; D tentatively reads TRBD1 or TRBD2 (6 bases each). The V gene's germline CDR1 is MNHEY and CDR2 SVGAGI. Between the trimmed V and J ends, which lost 2 bases and 3 bases, there was a span of 16 bases. The CDR3 is 17 amino acids. The CDR3 DNA is TGTGCCAGCAGTTACCGCGGGACAAATAGCCACACCGGGGAGCTGTTTTTT. Translated: CASSYRGTNSHTGELFF.

This clonotype came up many times. The chain combines TRBV15 with TRBJ2-5; TRBD1 aligns across 7 bases. The CDR3 sequence is 15 residues long. The germline V gene encodes CDR1 LNHNV and CDR2 YYDKDF (reference sequence). V gave up 4 bases and J gave up 3 bases; unmatched junction bases: 8. In DNA, the CDR3 is TGTGCCACCAGCACACTGACAGGGAAGGAAGAGACCCAGTACTTC. Its protein product is CATSTLTGKEETQYF.

This clonotype appeared many times. The chain employs TRBV5-1 and TRBJ2-7; no clear D. The CDR3 has 15 residues. Germline V gene sequence: CDR1 SGHRS, CDR2 YFSETQ. V gave up 0 bases and J gave up 3 bases, with 13 bases separating them. CDR3: CASSLVAGSYYEQYF. In nucleotides, the CDR3 is TGCGCCAGCAGCTTGGTAGCAGGCAGTTACTACGAGCAGTACTTC.

There are many counts of this clonotype. The V gene is TRBV18, the J gene TRBJ2-4; perhaps TRBD2 as D (6 bases). This CDR3 is built from 12 residues. The germline gives CDR1 KGHSH, CDR2 LQKENI. Trimming took off 2 bases at V and 15 bases at J, with 14 bases between the two ends. The CDR3 DNA is TGTGCCAGCTCACCAGGGACCCCGGAGGGGTACTTC. It translates to CASSPGTPEGYF.

This rearrangement joins TRBV5-4 to TRBJ2-3; D not certain. Trimming left V 1 base short and J 5 bases short, with 8 bases between. The CDR3 is 13 residues long. CDR1 is SGHNT and CDR2 is YYREEE in the germline V gene (reference sequence). The CDR3 nucleotides read TGTGCCAGCAGCTTGTCCCTCGAAGATACGCAGTATTTT. This encodes CASSLSLEDTQYF.

This clonotype was observed many times. This chain joins TRBV12-3 or TRBV12-4 and TRBJ1-2; D is uncertain. There are 14 residues in the CDR3. Deletions cut 4 bases from V and 4 bases from J, with 13 bases between. CDR3 protein: CASSSITQVYGYTF. As DNA, the CDR3 is TGTGCCAGCAGTTCGATCACGCAGGTCTATGGCTACACCTTC.

The chain has TRBV6-2 or TRBV6-3 and TRBJ2-3, with D possibly TRBD2 on 6 matching bases. The CDR3 covers 16 residues. CDR1 MNHEY and CDR2 SVGEGT come from the germline V gene. V lost 4 bases and J 4 bases, leaving 18 bases between the germline ends. This CDR3 is CASSFPGIAGPDTQYF. Here the CDR3 DNA reads TGTGCCAGCAGTTTCCCTGGGATTGCGGGGCCAGATACGCAGTATTTT.

This chain joins TRBV7-8 and TRBJ1-6; D is ambiguous. CDR1 is SGHVS, CDR2 FQNEAQ, per germline. Trimming took off 5 bases at V and 5 bases at J, with 16 bases between the two ends. This CDR3 has 16 residues. As DNA, the CDR3 is TGTGCCAGCAGCGCGGGTCATCGAGTCAATAATTCACCCCTCCACTTT. This gives the protein CASSAGHRVNNSPLHF. The complete variable domain, with remaining parts taken from reference TRBV7-8 and TRBJ1-6, reads GAGVSQSPRYKVAKRGQDVALRCDPISGHVSLFWYQQALGQGPEFLTYFQNEAQLDKSGLPSDRFFAERPEGSVSTLKIQRTQQEDSAVYLCASSAGHRVNNSPLHFGNGTRLTVT.

This chain uses TRBV15 with TRBJ2-1; D is unclear. V shed 0 bases and J shed 6 bases, with 12 bases lying between them. This CDR3 has 15 amino acids. Germline assignment: CDR1 LNHNV and CDR2 YYDKDF (reference sequence). The DNA of the CDR3 is TGTGCCACCAGCAGAGATCGAACCCCCCCCAATGAGCAGTTCTTC. It encodes CATSRDRTPPNEQFF.

The sample holds many counts of this clonotype. The chain combines TRBV12-3 or TRBV12-4 with TRBJ2-1; the D gene is possibly TRBD1 (6 bases). V gave up 2 bases and J gave up 9 bases, with 17 bases separating them. This CDR3 spans 15 amino acids. Here the CDR3 reads CASSLNGDIKGEQFF. The CDR3 DNA reads TGTGCCAGCAGTTTAAATGGGGACATTAAGGGTGAGCAGTTCTTC.

The chain links TRBV6-1 to TRBJ2-3, with D perhaps TRBD1 or TRBD2 (5 bases each). In germline, CDR1 is MNHNS, CDR2 SASEGT. V lost 7 bases to trimming and J lost 3 bases, with 14 bases between them. CDR3 size: 14 residues. DNA of the CDR3: TGTGCCAGCACAAAGGGACGGACAACAGATACGCAGTATTTT. Its translation: CASTKGRTTDTQYF.

This clonotype was counted between two and nine times. The V gene is TRBV5-1, the J gene TRBJ1-6; 9 nucleotides line up with TRBD1. The CDR3 extends over 18 amino acids. The ends lost 4 bases at V and 1 base at J; junction bases unmatched: 9. CDR1 is SGHRS and CDR2 is YFSETQ in the germline V gene. CDR3 region: CASSRTGDQSSYNSPLHF. The CDR3 nucleotides read TGCGCCAGCAGCCGGACAGGGGATCAGAGTTCCTATAATTCACCCCTCCACTTT.

This clonotype was seen many times. V usage is TRBV12-3 or TRBV12-4 and J usage is TRBJ1-1, with TRBD1 matching over 11 bases. Trimming removed 5 bases from V and 2 bases from J; junction bases left unmatched: 4. This CDR3 has 15 amino acids. DNA for the CDR3: TGTGCCAGCAGTCCAGGGACAGGGGGAAACACTGAAGCTTTCTTT. This codes for CASSPGTGGNTEAFF.

The sample holds many counts of this clonotype. The chain employs TRBV2 and TRBJ2-2; TRBD2 agrees at 8 bases. In germline, CDR1 is SNHLY, CDR2 FYNNEI. With V trimmed by 8 bases and J by 7 bases, 12 bases remained unmatched. The CDR3 consists of 15 residues. The CDR3 is CASREGRLSGGELFF. CDR3 bases: TGTGCCAGCCGGGAGGGCAGGCTGAGTGGCGGGGAGCTGTTTTTT. The full variable domain, rest sourced from reference TRBV2 and TRBJ2-2, is EPEVTQTPSHQVTQMGQEVILRCVPISNHLYFYWYRQILGQKVEFLVSFYNNEISEKSEIFDDQFSVERPDGSNFTLKIRSTKLEDSAMYFCASREGRLSGGELFFGEGSRLTVL.

This chain uses TRBV21-1 with TRBJ2-1; the table names TRBD2, a call not compared with the DNA. TRBV21-1 is a documented pseudogene. The CDR3 length is 17 residues. In DNA form, the CDR3 reads TGTGCCAGCAGCAAAGCTGGGGGACCCTCCCCTTACAATGAGCAGTTCTTC. Translation: CASSKAGGPSPYNEQFF.

As for this clonotype: One end of the junction is discordant with germline, which a read error may explain. The chain combines TRBV10-2 with TRBJ2-3; perhaps TRBD2 as D (6 bases). Germline CDR1 reads WSHSY; CDR2 reads SAAADI. This CDR3 has 12 amino acids. The CDR3 protein is CASSENGGVNFF. In DNA, the CDR3 is TGCGCCAGCAGTGAGAATGGCGGGGTCAATTTCTTT.

This clonotype was seen a handful of times. The genes are TRBV20-1 and TRBJ2-6; TRBD1 might be the D (5 bases). This CDR3 region has 16 residues. The ends were cut back, 5 bases at V and 0 bases at J, with 14 bases in the middle. CDR1 DFQATT and CDR2 SNEGSKA come from the germline V gene (reference sequence). The CDR3 nucleotides are TGCAGTGCTGCCCGTAGGGGTAGCTCTGGGGCCAACGTCCTGACTTTC. This codes for CSAARRGSSGANVLTF.

This clonotype was seen a few times. V and J are TRBV3-1 and TRBJ2-2, with D unclear. Germline values: CDR1 LGHDT, CDR2 YNNKEL (reference sequence). With 2 bases removed from V and 6 bases from J, the gap between germline ends came to 4 bases. The CDR3 runs to 12 residues. CDR3 residues: CASSQSAGELFF. As DNA, the CDR3 is TGTGCCAGCAGCCAATCGGCCGGGGAGCTGTTTTTT.

This clonotype was observed a handful of times. The chain recombines TRBV6-1 with TRBJ1-1, with 8 positions matching TRBD1. V was pared by 6 bases and J by 4 bases, with 7 bases of the junction left unmatched. The CDR3 length is 14 residues. CDR1 and CDR2 from the germline V gene are MNHNS and SASEGT. The CDR3 DNA reads as TGTGCCAGCAGACGACAGGGGAGGGCCACTGAAGCTTTCTTT. Translating gives CASRRQGRATEAFF.